These 10 T cell receptor beta chains originate from one sample sequenced in a study of cytomegalovirus exposure and HLA in healthy donors. The protocol was immunoSEQ multiplex PCR, while the TCRdb copy is restricted to in-frame clones and leaves out a portion. This table holds some 120,000 clones, 88% found once. Sequencing used PBMCs. The receptor set was obtained from a man aged 25 to 40 in good health and CMV-seronegative.

The chain combines TRBV27 with TRBJ2-1; 9 bases map to TRBD1. V lost 7 bases to trimming and J lost 0 bases; unmatched junction nucleotides: 10. The CDR3 sequence is 17 residues long. Germline V gene sequence: CDR1 MNHEY, CDR2 SMNVEV (reference sequence). CDR3 sequence: CASNTKTGGSSYNEQFF. The CDR3 DNA is TGTGCCAGCAACACCAAGACAGGGGGGAGCTCCTACAATGAGCAGTTCTTC.

The chain has TRBV4-2 and TRBJ1-2; D is uncertain. Germline assignment: CDR1 LGHNA and CDR2 YNFKEQ. CDR3 length equals 13 residues. V was clipped by 1 base and J by 2 bases, with 5 bases between them. The CDR3 loop is CASSQATNYGYTF. The DNA of the CDR3 is TGTGCCAGCAGCCAAGCCACAAACTATGGCTACACCTTC.

V gene TRBV5-1 combines with J gene TRBJ2-2; D not certain. The CDR3 contains 13 residues. Germline V gene sequence: CDR1 SGHRS, CDR2 YFSETQ. V was pared by 0 bases and J by 5 bases, with 5 bases between. The DNA for the CDR3 is TGCGCCAGCAGCTTGGCCGGTACCGGGGAGCTGTTTTTT. Translated, it gives CASSLAGTGELFF.

This clone is a singleton in its sample. V is TRBV27 and J is TRBJ1-2; 8 bases line up with TRBD1. The CDR3 has 14 residues. J lost 1 base, V lost 8 bases, and 6 bases had no gene match. Germline values: CDR1 MNHEY, CDR2 SMNVEV (reference sequence). CDR3 sequence (DNA): TGTGCCAGCGGCACCGACAGGGGTAACTATGGCTACACCTTC. This translates into CASGTDRGNYGYTF.

The chain couples TRBV10-3 to TRBJ1-6; tentatively, D is TRBD1 (6 bases). The V gene lost 0 bases and the J gene lost 2 bases, with 17 bases spanning the gap. CDR1 and CDR2 (germline): ENHRY, SYGVKD. The CDR3 consists of 19 residues. This CDR3 reads CAISESMYTGNPYNSPLHF. In DNA form, the CDR3 reads TGTGCCATCAGTGAGTCCATGTACACAGGGAACCCCTATAATTCACCCCTCCACTTT.

V gene TRBV19 combines with J gene TRBJ2-5, with D possibly being TRBD2 (5 bases). The CDR3 is 13 amino acids. CDR1 LNHDA and CDR2 SQIVND come from the germline V gene (reference sequence). V was cut by 4 bases and J by 2 bases, with 8 bases left in between. The CDR3 DNA reads as TGTGCCAGTAGTAGGACTCCTCAAGAGACCCAGTACTTC. It is translated as CASSRTPQETQYF.

The chain combines TRBV21-1 with TRBJ1-1. TRBV21-1 is a documented pseudogene. The length of the CDR3 is 13 residues. Written as DNA, the CDR3 is TGTGCCAGCAGCAAAATGGAGGGCACTGAAGCTTTCTTT. Protein product: CASSKMEGTEAFF.

This chain joins TRBV7-9 and TRBJ2-7; 10 bases are a match to TRBD2. V was clipped by 7 bases and J by 4 bases; unmatched bases: 4. Germline CDR1 is SEHNR and CDR2 is FQNEAQ (reference sequence). The CDR3 is made up of 13 amino acids. In DNA form, the CDR3 reads TGTGCCAGCAACGAGCGGGAGGGGTACGAGCAGTACTTC. Its protein is CASNEREGYEQYF.

The gene calls are TRBV5-4 and TRBJ2-3; 14 nucleotides agree with TRBD2. The CDR3 is 17 amino acids. Per the germline V gene, CDR1 is SGHNT and CDR2 is YYREEE (reference sequence). The trim removed 4 bases at V and 2 bases at J, leaving 6 bases unmatched. CDR3 sequence: CASSRLAGGLNTDTQYF. CDR3 in DNA: TGTGCCAGCAGCCGACTAGCGGGAGGGCTGAACACAGATACGCAGTATTTT. The full variable domain, rest sourced from reference TRBV5-4 and TRBJ2-3, is ETGVTQSPTHLIKTRGQQVTLRCSSQSGHNTVSWYQQALGQGPQFIFQYYREEENGRGNFPPRFSGLQFPNYSSELNVNALELDDSALYLCASSRLAGGLNTDTQYFGPGTRLTVL.

The genes are TRBV11-2 and TRBJ2-3; the match to TRBD1 covers 8 bases. J was trimmed by 3 bases and V by 1 base; bases with no gene match: 3. The CDR3 consists of 15 residues. Germline V gene data show CDR1 as SGHAT and CDR2 as FQNNGV. CDR3 in amino acids: CASSLGTGRTDTQYF. In DNA, the CDR3 is TGTGCCAGCAGCTTAGGGACAGGGAGGACAGATACGCAGTATTTT.